The TCR beta chain described here comes from a study of T cells after yellow fever vaccination. Across the whole study: Fractions with few cells were prepared using SMART-Seq v4 Ultra Low Input. Points from the study as a whole: Highly abundant clonotypes carried over from the bulk population could end up in FACS-sorted repertoires as contaminants. The study re-detected most primary-vaccination clones after the booster (around 96% CD4, almost 90% CD8).

A process of 5'RACE template switching, which added a universal primer site and UMIs, was used to make TCR cDNA. One entry per CDR3 protein, called by TCRdb with MiXCR from the 5' RACE reads. The table lists roughly 260,000 distinct CDR3 sequences, around 13% of them singletons. CDR3 length: 15 amino acids. Per germline, CDR1 DFQATT and CDR2 SNEGSKA (reference sequence). Trimming cost V 5 bases and J 4 bases; bases outside gene matches: 11. The sample holds a few counts of this clonotype. Its specificity is unknown. The sequenced sample was CD4+ T cells sorted from PBMCs, obtained 45 days after the yellow fever booster vaccination. This rearrangement joins TRBV20-1 to TRBJ1-2; TRBD1 agrees at 9 bases. The origin of this receptor is a young man who received the YFV17D yellow fever vaccine. The CDR3 region is CSARTRGGQGYGYTF. The CDR3 DNA sequence: TGCAGTGCTCGAACAAGGGGGGGACAGGGCTATGGCTACACCTTC.